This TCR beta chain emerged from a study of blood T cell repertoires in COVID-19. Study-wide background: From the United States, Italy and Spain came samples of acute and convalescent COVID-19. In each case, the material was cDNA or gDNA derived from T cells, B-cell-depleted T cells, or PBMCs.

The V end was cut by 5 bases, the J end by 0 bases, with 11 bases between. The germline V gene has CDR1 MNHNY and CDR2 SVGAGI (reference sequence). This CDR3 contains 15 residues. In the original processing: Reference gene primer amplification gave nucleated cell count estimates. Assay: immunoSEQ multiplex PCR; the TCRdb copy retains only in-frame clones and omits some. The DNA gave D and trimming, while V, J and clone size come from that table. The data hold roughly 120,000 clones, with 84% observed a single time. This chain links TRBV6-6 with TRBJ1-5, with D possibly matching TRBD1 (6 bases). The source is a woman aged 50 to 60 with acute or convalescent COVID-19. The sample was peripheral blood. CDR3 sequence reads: CASSQGPYSNQPQHF. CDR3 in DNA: TGTGCCAGCAGTCAGGGGCCGTATAGCAATCAGCCCCAGCATTTT.